Described below is a single TCR beta chain sequence and its context. What it recognizes is unknown. Data came from immunoSEQ multiplex PCR; TCRdb stores just in-frame clones and leaves some out. The table has some 180,000 clones, 90% to 95% seen once. The sample is drawn from a study of T cell responses to AZD1222 COVID-19 vaccine. With 5 bases clipped from V and 6 bases from J, the junction kept 10 bases outside the gene matches. CDR1 and CDR2 from the germline V gene are KGHSH and LQKENI. CDR3 length equals 16 residues. Study-level points and caveats: Recipients of AZD1222 seropositive at baseline numbered only six or seven. Reportedly, nearly half the spike-specific TCRs target unmutated variant regions. Clonal diversity may have been underestimated in mostly white British donors.

The material was peripheral blood, obtained 28 days after the second dose of the MenACWY control vaccine. The rearrangement uses TRBV18 and TRBJ2-1, with 10 bases aligning to TRBD2. The receptor's source is an adult who received the MenACWY meningococcal vaccine as a control. The CDR3 here is CASSFGTAGGLNEQFF. The CDR3 coding sequence is TGTGCCAGCTCATTTGGTACAGCGGGGGGGCTCAATGAGCAGTTCTTC.